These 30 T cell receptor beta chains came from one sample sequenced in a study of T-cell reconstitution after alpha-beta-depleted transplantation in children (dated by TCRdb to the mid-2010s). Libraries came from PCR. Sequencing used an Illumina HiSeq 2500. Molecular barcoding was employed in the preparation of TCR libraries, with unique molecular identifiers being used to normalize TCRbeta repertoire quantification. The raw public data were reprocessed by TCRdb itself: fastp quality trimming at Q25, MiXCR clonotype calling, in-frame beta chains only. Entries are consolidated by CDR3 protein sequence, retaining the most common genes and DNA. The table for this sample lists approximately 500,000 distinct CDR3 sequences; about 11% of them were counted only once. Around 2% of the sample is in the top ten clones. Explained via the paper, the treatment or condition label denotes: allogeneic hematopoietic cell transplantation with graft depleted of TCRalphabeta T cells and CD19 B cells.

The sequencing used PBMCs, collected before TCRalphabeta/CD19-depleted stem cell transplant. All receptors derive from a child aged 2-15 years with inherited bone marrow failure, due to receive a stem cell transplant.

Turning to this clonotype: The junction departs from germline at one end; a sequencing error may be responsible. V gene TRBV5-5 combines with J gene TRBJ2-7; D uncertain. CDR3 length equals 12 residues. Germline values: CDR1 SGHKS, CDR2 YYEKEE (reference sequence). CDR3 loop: CASSLGGYEQCF. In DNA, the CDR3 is TGTGCCAGCAGCTTGGGGGGTTACGAGCAGTGCTTC. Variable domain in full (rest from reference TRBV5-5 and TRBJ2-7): DAGVTQSPTHLIKTRGQQVTLRCSPISGHKSVSWYQQVLGQGPQFIFQYYEKEERGRGNFPDRFSARQFPNYSSELNVNALLLGDSALYLCASSLGGYEQCFGPGTRLTVT.

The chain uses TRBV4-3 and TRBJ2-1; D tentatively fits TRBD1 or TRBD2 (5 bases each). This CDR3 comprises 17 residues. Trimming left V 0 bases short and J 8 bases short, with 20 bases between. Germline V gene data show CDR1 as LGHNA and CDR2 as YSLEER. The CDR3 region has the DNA TGCGCCAGCAGCCAAGAGCTTGCGCTAGAGGGGAAGCATGAGCAGTTCTTC. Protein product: CASSQELALEGKHEQFF.

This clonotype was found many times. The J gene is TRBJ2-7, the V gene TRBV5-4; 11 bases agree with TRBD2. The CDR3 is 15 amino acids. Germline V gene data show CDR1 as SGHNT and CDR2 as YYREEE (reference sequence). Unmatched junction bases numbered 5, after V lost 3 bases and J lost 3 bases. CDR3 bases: TGTGCCAGCAGCTCGTCGGGACTAGCGGACTACGAGCAGTACTTC. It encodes CASSSSGLADYEQYF. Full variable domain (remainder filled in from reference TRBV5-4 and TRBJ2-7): ETGVTQSPTHLIKTRGQQVTLRCSSQSGHNTVSWYQQALGQGPQFIFQYYREEENGRGNFPPRFSGLQFPNYSSELNVNALELDDSALYLCASSSSGLADYEQYFGPGTRLTVT.

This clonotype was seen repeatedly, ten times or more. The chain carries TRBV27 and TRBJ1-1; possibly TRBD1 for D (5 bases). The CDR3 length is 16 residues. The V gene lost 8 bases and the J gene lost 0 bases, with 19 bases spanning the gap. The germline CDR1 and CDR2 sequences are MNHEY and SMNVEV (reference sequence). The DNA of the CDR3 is TGTGCCAGCGGGCGGGCAGGGTCCCTCATGAACACTGAAGCTTTCTTT. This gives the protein CASGRAGSLMNTEAFF.

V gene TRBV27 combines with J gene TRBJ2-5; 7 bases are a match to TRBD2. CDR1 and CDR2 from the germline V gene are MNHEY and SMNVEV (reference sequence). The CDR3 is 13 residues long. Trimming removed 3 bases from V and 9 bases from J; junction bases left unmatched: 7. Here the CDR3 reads CASSFGGGESQYF. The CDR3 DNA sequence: TGTGCCAGCAGTTTCGGGGGAGGGGAGTCCCAGTACTTC.

The CDR3 DNA follows: TGCGCCAGCAGCCCTATAGCGGGATACACCTACGAGCAGTACTTC. It yields the protein CASSPIAGYTYEQYF. This chain joins TRBV4-1 and TRBJ2-7; 8 bases are a match to TRBD2. The CDR3 contains 15 residues. Germline V gene data show CDR1 as MGHRA and CDR2 as YSYEKL. V gave up 4 bases and J gave up 2 bases; unmatched junction bases: 7.

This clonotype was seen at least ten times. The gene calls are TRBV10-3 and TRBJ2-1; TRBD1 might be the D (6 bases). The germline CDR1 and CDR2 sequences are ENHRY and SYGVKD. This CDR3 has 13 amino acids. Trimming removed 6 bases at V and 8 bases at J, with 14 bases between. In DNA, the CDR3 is TGTGCCATCAGGTCGGGCCCAGGGGATGAGCAGTTCTTC. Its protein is CAIRSGPGDEQFF.

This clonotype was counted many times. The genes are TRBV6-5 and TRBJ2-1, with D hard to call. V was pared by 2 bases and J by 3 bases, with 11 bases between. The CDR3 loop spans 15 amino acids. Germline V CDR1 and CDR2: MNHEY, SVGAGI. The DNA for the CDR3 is TGTGCCAGCAGTTACGAGACACCGATCTACAATGAGCAGTTCTTC. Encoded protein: CASSYETPIYNEQFF.

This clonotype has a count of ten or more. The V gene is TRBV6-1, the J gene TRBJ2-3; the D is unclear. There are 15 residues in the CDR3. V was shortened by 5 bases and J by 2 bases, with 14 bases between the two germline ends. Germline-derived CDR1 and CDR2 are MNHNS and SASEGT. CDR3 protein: CASSRNQEFTDTQYF. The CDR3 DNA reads TGTGCCAGCAGTAGAAACCAGGAATTCACAGATACGCAGTATTTT.

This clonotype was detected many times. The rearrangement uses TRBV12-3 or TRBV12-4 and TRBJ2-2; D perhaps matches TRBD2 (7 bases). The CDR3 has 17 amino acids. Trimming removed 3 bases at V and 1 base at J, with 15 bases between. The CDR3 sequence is CASSLTGLAVNTGELFF. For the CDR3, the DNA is TGTGCCAGCAGTTTGACAGGTCTAGCGGTGAACACCGGGGAGCTGTTTTTT.

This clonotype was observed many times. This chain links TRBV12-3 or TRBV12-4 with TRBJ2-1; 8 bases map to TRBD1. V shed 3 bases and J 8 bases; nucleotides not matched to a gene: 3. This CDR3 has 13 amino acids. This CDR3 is CASSLGTGYEQFF. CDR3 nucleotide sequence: TGTGCCAGCAGTTTGGGGACAGGCTATGAGCAGTTCTTC.

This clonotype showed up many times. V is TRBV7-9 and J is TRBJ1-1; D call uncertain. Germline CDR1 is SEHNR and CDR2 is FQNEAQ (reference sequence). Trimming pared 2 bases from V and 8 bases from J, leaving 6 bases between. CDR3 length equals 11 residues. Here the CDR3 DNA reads TGTGCCAGCAGCTTATGGCAGGAAGCTTTCTTT. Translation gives CASSLWQEAFF.

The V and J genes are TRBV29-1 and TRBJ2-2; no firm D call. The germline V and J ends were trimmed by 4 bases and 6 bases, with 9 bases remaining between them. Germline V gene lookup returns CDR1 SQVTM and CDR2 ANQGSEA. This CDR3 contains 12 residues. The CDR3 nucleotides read TGCAGCGTTGTAGGAGATCCCGGGGAGCTGTTTTTT. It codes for CSVVGDPGELFF.

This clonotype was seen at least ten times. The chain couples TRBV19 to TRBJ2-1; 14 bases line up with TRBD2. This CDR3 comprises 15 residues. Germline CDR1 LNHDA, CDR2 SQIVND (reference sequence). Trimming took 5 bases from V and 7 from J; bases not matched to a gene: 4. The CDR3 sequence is CASSLRTSGRNEQFF. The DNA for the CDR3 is TGTGCCAGTAGTCTCCGGACTAGCGGGAGGAATGAGCAGTTCTTC.

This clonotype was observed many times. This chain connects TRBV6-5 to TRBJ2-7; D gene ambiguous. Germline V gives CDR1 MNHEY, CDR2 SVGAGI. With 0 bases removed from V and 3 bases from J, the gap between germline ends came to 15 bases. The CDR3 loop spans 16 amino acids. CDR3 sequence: CASSYSSVGFFYEQYF. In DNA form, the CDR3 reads TGTGCCAGCAGTTACTCTTCGGTGGGATTCTTCTACGAGCAGTACTTC.

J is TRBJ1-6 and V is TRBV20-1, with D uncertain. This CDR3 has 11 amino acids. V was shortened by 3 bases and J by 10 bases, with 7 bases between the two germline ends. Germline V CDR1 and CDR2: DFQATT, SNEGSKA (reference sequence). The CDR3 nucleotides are TGCAGTGCTAGTGGGCGCTCACCCCTCCACTTT. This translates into CSASGRSPLHF.

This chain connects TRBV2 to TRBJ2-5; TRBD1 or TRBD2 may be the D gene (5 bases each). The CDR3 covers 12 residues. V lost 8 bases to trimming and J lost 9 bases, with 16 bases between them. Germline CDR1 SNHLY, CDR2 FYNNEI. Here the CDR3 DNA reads TGTGCCAGCCGGAGACCGGGGCGAGCCCAGTACTTC. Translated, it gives CASRRPGRAQYF.

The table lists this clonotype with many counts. In DNA form, the CDR3 reads TGCGCCAGCAGCCTAGTAGCGATCGATGAGCAGTTCTTC. Translating it yields CASSLVAIDEQFF. The gene calls are TRBV4-1 and TRBJ2-1; D possibly corresponds to TRBD2 (5 bases). V lost 4 bases, J lost 8 bases, and 12 bases lay in between. Germline CDR1 and CDR2: MGHRA and YSYEKL. CDR3 length: 13 residues.

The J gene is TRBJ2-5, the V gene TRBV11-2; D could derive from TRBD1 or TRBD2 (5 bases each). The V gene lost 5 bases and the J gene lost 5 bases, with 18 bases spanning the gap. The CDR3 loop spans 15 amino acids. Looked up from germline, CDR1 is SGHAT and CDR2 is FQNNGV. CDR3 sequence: CASSPSPGPVETQYF. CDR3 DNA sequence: TGTGCCAGCAGCCCATCACCGGGACCCGTCGAGACCCAGTACTTC.

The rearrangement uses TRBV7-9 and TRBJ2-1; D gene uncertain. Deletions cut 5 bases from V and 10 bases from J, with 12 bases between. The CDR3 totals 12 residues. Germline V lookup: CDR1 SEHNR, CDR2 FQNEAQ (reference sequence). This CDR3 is CASSRPGREQFF. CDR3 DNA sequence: TGTGCCAGCAGCCGACCGGGTCGAGAGCAGTTCTTC.

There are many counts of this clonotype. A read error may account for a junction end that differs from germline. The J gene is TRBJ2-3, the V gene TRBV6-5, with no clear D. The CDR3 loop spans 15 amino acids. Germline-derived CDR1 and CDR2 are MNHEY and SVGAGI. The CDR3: CASSDSVPFTDTQYF. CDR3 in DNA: TGTGCCAGCAGTGACTCCGTCCCTTTCACAGATACGCAGTATTTT.

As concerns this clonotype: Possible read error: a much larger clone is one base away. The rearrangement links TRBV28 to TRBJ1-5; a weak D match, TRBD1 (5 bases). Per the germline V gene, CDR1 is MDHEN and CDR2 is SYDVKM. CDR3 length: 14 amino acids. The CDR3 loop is CASSLETDNEPQHF. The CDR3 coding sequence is TGTGCCAGCAGTCTTGAGACAGACAATGAGCCCCAGCATTTT.

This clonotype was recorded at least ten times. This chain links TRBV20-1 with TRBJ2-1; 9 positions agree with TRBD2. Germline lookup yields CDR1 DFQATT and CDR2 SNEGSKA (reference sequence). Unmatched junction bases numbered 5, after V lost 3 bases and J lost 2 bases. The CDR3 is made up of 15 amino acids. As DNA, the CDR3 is TGCAGTGCTAGTGCTAGCGGGGCTACCTACAATGAGCAGTTCTTC. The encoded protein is CSASASGATYNEQFF.

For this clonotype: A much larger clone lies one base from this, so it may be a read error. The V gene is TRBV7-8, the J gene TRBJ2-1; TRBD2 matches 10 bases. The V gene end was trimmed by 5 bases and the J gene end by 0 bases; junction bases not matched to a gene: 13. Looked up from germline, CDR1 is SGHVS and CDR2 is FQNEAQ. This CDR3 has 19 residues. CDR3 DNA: TGTGCCAGCAGCATATCCGGGACTAGCGAACCGAGCTCCTACAATGAGCAGTTCTTC. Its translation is CASSISGTSEPSSYNEQFF.

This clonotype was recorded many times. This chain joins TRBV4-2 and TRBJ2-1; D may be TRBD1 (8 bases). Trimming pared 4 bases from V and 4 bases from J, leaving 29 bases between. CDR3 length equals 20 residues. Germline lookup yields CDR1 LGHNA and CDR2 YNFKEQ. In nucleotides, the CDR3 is TGTGCCAGCAGCCCGCGGGACTTCACAGGGGGGGACCAAAGATACAATGAGCAGTTCTTC. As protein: CASSPRDFTGGDQRYNEQFF.

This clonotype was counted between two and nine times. The chain's CDR3 is CAISLNREGRTDTQYF. The CDR3 region has the DNA TGTGCCATCAGCCTCAACAGGGAGGGCCGCACAGATACGCAGTATTTT. The chain carries TRBV10-3 and TRBJ2-3, with D possibly TRBD2 on 7 matching bases. The CDR3 runs to 16 residues. The germline V gene has CDR1 ENHRY and CDR2 SYGVKD. The ends were cut back, 6 bases at V and 1 base at J, with 17 bases in the middle.

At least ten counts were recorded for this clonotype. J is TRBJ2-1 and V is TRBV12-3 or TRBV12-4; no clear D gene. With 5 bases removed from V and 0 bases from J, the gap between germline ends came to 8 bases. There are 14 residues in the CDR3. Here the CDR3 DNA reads TGTGCCAGCAGTCGGGTATTCTCCTACAATGAGCAGTTCTTC. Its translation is CASSRVFSYNEQFF.

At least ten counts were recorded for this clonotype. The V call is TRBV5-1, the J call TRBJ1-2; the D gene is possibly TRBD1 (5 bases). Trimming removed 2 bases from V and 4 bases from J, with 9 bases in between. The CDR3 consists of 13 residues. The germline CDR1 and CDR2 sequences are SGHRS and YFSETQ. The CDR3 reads CASSFDSSYGYTF. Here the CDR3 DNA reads TGCGCCAGCAGCTTTGACAGCTCCTATGGCTACACCTTC.

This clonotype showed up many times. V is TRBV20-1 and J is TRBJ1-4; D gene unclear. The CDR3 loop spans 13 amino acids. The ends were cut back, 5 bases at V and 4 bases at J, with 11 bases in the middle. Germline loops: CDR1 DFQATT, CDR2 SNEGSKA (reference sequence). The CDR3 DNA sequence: TGCAGTGCTTTCCGGACCGGTAATGAAAAACTGTTTTTT. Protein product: CSAFRTGNEKLFF.

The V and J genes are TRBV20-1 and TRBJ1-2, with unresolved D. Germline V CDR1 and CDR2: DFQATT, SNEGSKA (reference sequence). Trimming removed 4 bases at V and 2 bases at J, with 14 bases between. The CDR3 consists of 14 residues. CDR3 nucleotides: TGCAGTGCTAATGGCCGAGCCACCAACTATGGCTACACCTTC. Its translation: CSANGRATNYGYTF.